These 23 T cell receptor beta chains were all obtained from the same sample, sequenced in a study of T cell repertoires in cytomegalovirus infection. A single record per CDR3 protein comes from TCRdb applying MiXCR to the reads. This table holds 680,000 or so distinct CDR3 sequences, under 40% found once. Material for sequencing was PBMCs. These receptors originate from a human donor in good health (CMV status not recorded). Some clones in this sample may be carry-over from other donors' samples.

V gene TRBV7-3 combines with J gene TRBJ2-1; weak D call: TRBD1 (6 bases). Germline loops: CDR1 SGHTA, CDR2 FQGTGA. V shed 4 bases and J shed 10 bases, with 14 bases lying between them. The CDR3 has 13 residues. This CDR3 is CASSSDRLGEQFF. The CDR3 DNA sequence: TGTGCCAGCAGCTCGGACAGATTGGGGGAGCAGTTCTTC.

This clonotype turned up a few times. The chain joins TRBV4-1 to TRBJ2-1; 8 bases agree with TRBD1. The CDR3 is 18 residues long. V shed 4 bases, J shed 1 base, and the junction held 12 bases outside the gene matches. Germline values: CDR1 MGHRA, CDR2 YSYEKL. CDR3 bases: TGCGCCAGCAGCCCAAAACAACCAGGGGGCTGGTCCTACAATGAGCAGTTCTTC. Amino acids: CASSPKQPGGWSYNEQFF.

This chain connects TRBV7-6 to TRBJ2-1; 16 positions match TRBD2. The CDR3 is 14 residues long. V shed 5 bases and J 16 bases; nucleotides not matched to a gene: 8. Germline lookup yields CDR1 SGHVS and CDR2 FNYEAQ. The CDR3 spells CASSPGLAGGLRFF. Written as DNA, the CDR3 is TGTGCCAGCAGCCCGGGACTAGCGGGGGGGCTCCGTTTCTTC.

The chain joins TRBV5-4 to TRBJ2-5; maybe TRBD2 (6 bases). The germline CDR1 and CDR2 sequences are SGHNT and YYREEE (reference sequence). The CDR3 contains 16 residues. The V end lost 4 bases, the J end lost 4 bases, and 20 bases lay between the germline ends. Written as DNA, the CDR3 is TGTGCCAGCAGCCCGGGAAGCGGGTCAGGCTCAGAGACCCAGTACTTC. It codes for CASSPGSGSGSETQYF.

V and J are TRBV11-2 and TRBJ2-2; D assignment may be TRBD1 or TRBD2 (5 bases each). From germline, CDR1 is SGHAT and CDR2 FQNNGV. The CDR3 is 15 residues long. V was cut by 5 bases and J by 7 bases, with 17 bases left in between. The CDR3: CASSHNRGTGGELFF. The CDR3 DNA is TGTGCCAGCAGCCACAACCGGGGAACAGGCGGGGAGCTGTTTTTT.

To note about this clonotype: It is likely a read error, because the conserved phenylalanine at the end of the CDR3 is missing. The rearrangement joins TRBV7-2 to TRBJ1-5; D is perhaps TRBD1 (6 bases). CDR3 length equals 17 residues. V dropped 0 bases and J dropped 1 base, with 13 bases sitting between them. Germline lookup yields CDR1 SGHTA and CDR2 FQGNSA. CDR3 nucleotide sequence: TGTGCCAGCAGCTTAGCACCCACAGGGTACAGCAATCAGCCCCAGCATTTA. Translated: CASSLAPTGYSNQPQHL.

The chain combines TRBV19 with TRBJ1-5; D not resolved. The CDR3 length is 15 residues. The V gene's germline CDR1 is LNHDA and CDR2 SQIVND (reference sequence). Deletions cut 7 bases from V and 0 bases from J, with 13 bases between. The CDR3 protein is CASTYTAYSNQPQHF. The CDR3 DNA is TGTGCCAGTACCTATACGGCTTATAGCAATCAGCCCCAGCATTTT. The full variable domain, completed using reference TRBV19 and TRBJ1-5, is DGGITQSPKYLFRKEGQNVTLSCEQNLNHDAMYWYRQDPGQGLRLIYYSQIVNDFQKGDIAEGYSVSREKKESFPLTVTSAQKNPTAFYLCASTYTAYSNQPQHFGDGTRLSIL.

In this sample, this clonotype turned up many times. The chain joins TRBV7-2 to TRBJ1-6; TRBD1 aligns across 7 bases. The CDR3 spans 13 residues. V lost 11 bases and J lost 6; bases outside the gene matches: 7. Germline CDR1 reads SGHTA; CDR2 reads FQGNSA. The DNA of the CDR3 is TGTGCCTTACAGGGGCAATCTAATTCACCCCTCCACTTT. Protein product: CALQGQSNSPLHF.

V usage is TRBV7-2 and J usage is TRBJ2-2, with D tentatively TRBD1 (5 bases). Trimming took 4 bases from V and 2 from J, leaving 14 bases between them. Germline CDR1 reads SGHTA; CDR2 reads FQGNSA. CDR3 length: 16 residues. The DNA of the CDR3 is TGTGCCAGCAGCTGGGGCCTCGGTCGTAACACCGGGGAGCTGTTTTTT. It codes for CASSWGLGRNTGELFF. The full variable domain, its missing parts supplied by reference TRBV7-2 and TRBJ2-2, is GAGVSQSPSNKVTEKGKDVELRCDPISGHTALYWYRQSLGQGLEFLIYFQGNSAPDKSGLPSDRFSAERTGGSVSTLTIQRTQQEDSAVYLCASSWGLGRNTGELFFGEGSRLTVL.

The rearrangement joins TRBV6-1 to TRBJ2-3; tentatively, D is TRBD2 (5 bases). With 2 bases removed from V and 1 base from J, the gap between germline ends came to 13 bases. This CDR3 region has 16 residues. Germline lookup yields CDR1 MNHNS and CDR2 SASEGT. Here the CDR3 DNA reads TGTGCCAGCAGTGAATGGCCGCGGGTTGGCACAGATACGCAGTATTTT. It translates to CASSEWPRVGTDTQYF.

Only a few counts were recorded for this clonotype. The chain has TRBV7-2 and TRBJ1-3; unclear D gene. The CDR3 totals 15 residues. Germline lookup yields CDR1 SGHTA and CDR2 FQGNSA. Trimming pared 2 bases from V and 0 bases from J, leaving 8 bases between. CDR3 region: CASSLLRNSGNTIYF. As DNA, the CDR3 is TGTGCCAGCAGCTTATTGCGAAACTCTGGAAACACCATATATTTT.

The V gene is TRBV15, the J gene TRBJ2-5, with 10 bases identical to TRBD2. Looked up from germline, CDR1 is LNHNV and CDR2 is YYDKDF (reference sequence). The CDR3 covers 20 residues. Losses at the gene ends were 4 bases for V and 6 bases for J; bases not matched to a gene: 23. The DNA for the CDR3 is TGTGCCACCAGCACACCCTTTATTCTAGCGGGAGACGTACAAAGGCAGACCCAGTACTTC. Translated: CATSTPFILAGDVQRQTQYF.

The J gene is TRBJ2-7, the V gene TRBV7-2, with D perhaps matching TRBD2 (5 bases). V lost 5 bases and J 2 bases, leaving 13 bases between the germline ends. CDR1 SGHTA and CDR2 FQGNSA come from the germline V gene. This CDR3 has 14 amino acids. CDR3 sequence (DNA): TGTGCCAGCAGCCGGGCGGGTACCACCTACGAGCAGTACTTC. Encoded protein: CASSRAGTTYEQYF.

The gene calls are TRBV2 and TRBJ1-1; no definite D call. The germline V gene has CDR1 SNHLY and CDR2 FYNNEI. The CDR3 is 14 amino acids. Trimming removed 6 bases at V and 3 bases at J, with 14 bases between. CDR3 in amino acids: CASSSTGMDTEAFF. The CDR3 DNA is TGTGCCAGCAGCTCTACCGGGATGGACACTGAAGCTTTCTTT.

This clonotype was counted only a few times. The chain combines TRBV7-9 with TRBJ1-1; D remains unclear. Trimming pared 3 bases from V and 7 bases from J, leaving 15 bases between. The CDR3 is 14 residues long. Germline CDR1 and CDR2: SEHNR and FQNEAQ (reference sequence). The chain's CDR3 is CASSFSQGLREAFF. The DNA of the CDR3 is TGTGCCAGCAGCTTCAGTCAAGGTTTACGTGAAGCTTTCTTT.

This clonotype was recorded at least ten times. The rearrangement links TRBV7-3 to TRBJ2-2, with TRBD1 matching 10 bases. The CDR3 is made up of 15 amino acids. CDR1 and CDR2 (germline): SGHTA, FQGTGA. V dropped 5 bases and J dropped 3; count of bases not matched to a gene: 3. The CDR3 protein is CASSQGTGDTGELFF. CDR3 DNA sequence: TGTGCCAGCAGCCAAGGGACAGGGGACACCGGGGAGCTGTTTTTT.

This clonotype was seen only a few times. For the CDR3, the DNA is TGTGCCAGCAGTGACGGACAGGTTTCTGAAGCTTTCTTT. Its protein product is CASSDGQVSEAFF. The V call is TRBV25-1, the J call TRBJ1-1; 7 bases map to TRBD1. The V gene's germline CDR1 is MGHDK and CDR2 SYGVNS. The V gene end was trimmed by 3 bases and the J gene end by 6 bases; junction bases not matched to a gene: 4. The length of the CDR3 is 13 residues.

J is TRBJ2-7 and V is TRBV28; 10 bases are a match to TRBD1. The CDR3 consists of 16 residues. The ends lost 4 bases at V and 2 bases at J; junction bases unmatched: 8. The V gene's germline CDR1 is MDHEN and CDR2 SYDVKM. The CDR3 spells CASSSALGQGTYEQYF. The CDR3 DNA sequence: TGTGCCAGCAGTTCGGCGCTGGGACAGGGGACCTACGAGCAGTACTTC.

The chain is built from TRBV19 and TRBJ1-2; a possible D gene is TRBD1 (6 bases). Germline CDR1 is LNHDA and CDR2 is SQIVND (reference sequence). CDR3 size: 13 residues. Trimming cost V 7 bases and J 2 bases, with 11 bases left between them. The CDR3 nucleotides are TGTGCCAGTACCGCGGGGGGCAACTATGGCTACACCTTC. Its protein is CASTAGGNYGYTF.

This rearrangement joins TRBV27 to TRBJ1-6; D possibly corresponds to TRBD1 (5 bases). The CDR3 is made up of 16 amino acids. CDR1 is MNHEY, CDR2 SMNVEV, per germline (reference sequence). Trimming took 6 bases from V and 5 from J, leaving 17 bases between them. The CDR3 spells CASRITWDGDNSPLHF. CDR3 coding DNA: TGTGCCAGCAGAATTACGTGGGACGGAGATAATTCACCCCTCCACTTT.

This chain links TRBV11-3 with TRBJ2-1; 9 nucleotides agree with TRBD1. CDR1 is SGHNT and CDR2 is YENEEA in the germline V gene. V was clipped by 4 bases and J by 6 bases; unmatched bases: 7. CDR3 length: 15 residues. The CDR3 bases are TGTGCCAGCAGCTCTACAGGGGGCGAGGGCAATGAGCAGTTCTTC. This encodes CASSSTGGEGNEQFF.

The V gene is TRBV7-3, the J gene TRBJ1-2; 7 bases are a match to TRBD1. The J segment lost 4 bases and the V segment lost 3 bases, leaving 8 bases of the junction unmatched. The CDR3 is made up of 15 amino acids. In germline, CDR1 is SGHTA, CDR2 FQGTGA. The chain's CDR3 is CASSFGQADRYGYTF. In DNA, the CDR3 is TGTGCCAGCAGCTTTGGACAGGCCGACCGCTATGGCTACACCTTC.

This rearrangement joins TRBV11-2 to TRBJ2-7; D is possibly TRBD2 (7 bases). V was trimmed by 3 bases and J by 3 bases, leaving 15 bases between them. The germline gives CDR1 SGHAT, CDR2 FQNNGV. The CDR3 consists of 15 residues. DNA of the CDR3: TGTGCCAGCAGCTTGGGGGGGGGCCCGGACTACGAGCAGTACTTC. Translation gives CASSLGGGPDYEQYF.